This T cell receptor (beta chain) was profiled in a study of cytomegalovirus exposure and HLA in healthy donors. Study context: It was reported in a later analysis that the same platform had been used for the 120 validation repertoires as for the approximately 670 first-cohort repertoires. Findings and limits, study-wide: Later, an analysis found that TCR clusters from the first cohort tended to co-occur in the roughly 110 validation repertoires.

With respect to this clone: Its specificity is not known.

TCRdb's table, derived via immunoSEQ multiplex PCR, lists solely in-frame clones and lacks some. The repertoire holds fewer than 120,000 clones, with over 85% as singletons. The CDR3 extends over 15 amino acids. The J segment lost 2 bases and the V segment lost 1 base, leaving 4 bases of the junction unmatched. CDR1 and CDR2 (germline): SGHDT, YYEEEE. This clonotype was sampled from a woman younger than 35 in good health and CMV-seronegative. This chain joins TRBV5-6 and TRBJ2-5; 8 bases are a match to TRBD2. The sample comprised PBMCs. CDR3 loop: CASSLRAGVQETQYF. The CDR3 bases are TGTGCCAGCAGCTTGCGAGCGGGGGTACAAGAGACCCAGTACTTC.